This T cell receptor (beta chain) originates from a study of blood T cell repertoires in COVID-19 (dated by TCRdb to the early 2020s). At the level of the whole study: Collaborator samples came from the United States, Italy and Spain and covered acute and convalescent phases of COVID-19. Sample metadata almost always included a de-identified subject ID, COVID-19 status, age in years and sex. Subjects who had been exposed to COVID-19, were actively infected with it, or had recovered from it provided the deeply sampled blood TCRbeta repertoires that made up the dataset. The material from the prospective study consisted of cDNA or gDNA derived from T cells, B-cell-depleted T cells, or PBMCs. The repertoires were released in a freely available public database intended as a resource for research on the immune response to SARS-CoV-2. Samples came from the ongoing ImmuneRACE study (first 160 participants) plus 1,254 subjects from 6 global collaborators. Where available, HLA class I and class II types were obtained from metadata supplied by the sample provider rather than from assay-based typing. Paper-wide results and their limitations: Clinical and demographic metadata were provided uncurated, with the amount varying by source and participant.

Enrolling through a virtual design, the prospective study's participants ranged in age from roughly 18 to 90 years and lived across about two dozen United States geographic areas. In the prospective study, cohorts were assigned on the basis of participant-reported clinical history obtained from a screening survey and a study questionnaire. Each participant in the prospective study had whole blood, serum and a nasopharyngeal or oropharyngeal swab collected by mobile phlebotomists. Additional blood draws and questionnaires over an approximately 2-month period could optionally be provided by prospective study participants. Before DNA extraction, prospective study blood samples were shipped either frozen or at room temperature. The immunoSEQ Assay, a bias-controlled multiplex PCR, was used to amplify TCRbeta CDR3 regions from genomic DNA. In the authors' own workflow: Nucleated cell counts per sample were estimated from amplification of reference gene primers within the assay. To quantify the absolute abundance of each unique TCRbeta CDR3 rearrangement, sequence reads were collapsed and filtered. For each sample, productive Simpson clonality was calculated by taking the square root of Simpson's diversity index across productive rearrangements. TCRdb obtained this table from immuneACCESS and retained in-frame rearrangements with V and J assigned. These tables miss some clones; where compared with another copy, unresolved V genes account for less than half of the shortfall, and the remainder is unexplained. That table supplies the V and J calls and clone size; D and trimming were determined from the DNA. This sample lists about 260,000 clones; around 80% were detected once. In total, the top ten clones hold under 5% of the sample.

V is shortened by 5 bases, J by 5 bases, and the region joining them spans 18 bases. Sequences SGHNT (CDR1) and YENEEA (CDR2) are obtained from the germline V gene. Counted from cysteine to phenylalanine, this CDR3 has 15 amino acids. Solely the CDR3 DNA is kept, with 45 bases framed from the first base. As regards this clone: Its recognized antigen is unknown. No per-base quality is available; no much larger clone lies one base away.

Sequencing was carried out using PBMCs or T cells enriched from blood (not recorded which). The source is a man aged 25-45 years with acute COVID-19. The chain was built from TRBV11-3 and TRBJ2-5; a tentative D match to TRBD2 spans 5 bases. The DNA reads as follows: TGTGCCAGCAGCCCCCGTGTGACTACCAGGGAGACCCAGTACTTC. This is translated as CASSPRVTTRETQYF.